The rows below give T cell receptor beta chains drawn from one sample of a study of T cell responses to AZD1222 COVID-19 vaccine. Repertoires were generated with immunoSEQ multiplex PCR, while TCRdb's copy carries only in-frame clones and drops some. The sample has roughly 150,000 clones, about 91% seen once. Sequencing used peripheral blood, obtained 28 days after the second AZD1222 dose. The receptors were gathered from an adult who received the AZD1222 COVID-19 vaccine. Both conserved end residues are part of each CDR3. The order of the fields is D gene, J gene, clone size, V gene, CDR3 protein, CDR3 DNA. D genes are given only for firm matches. Size is stated for part of the rows, as once, few or many counts, or as a class when the clone is expanded.

-	TRBJ1-6	-	TRBV4-2	CASSQDPLGQYNSPLHF	TGTGCCAGCAGCCAAGATCCCCTTGGACAGTATAATTCACCCCTCCACTTT
-	TRBJ2-7	-	TRBV10-3	CAIKDSHYEQYF	TGTGCCATCAAAGACAGCCACTACGAGCAGTACTTC
-	TRBJ2-1	-	TRBV5-1	CASSNGAGAWNEQFF	TGCGCCAGCAGCAATGGGGCGGGTGCGTGGAATGAGCAGTTCTTC
-	TRBJ1-2	-	TRBV24-1	CATSDAPGGYGYTF	TGTGCCACCAGTGATGCGCCCGGCGGATATGGCTACACCTTC
-	TRBJ2-1	once	TRBV5-1	CASSLARGLSYNEQFF	TGCGCCAGCAGCTTGGCCAGAGGGCTTTCCTACAATGAGCAGTTCTTC
-	TRBJ1-5	once	TRBV19	CASRPSGASNQPQHF	TGTGCCAGTAGGCCAAGCGGGGCTAGCAATCAGCCCCAGCATTTT
-	TRBJ2-7	-	TRBV6-5	CASSPGGYEQYF	TGTGCCAGCAGTCCCGGGGGATACGAGCAGTACTTC
-	TRBJ1-4	few	TRBV4-1	CASSQVRGFHEKLFF	TGCGCCAGCAGCCAAGTACGAGGGTTTCATGAAAAACTGTTTTTT
-	TRBJ2-6	-	TRBV5-1	CASNPGAGANVLTF	TGCGCCAGCAACCCCGGGGCTGGGGCCAACGTCCTGACTTTC
TRBD2	TRBJ2-1	-	TRBV9	CASSVGLAEYNEQFF	TGTGCCAGCAGCGTAGGACTAGCGGAGTACAATGAGCAGTTCTTC
TRBD1	TRBJ1-1	-	TRBV3-1/TRBV3-2	CASSPHGQGNTEAFF	TGTGCCAGCAGCCCCCACGGACAGGGGAACACTGAAGCTTTCTTT
-	TRBJ1-2	-	TRBV7-2	CASSLSTGFYGYTF	TGTGCCAGCAGCCTTTCGACAGGTTTCTATGGCTACACCTTC
TRBD1	TRBJ2-1	once	TRBV2	CASSPASGTVYNEQFF	TGTGCCAGCAGTCCTGCCTCCGGGACAGTTTACAATGAGCAGTTCTTC
-	TRBJ1-6	once	TRBV7-8	CASTPYSSYNSPLHF	TGTGCCAGCACCCCATACAGCTCCTATAATTCACCCCTCCACTTT
TRBD1	TRBJ1-1	-	TRBV14	CASSQRQGGTEAFF	TGTGCCAGCAGCCAGAGACAGGGGGGTACTGAAGCTTTCTTT
-	TRBJ2-7	-	TRBV14	CASSPNVYEQYF	TGTGCCAGCAGCCCAAATGTGTACGAGCAGTACTTC
TRBD1	TRBJ2-1	once	TRBV4-2	CASSQNRGPRYNEQFF	TGTGCCAGCAGCCAAAACAGGGGGCCAAGGTACAATGAGCAGTTCTTC
-	TRBJ1-5	once	TRBV2	CASSEAPQGTQPQHF	TGTGCCAGCAGTGAAGCGCCACAGGGTACACAGCCCCAGCATTTT
-	TRBJ1-1	few	TRBV30	CAWSVAIVAFF	TGTGCCTGGAGTGTCGCCATCGTAGCTTTCTTT
TRBD1	TRBJ2-7	-	TRBV2	CASFDRGYEQYF	TGTGCCAGCTTTGACAGGGGTTACGAGCAGTACTTC
-	TRBJ1-2	few	TRBV21-1	CASSKGSPDREALGYTF	TGTGCCAGCAGCAAAGGAAGCCCCGACAGGGAGGCGCTCGGCTACACCTTC
TRBD1	TRBJ1-1	few	TRBV5-1	CASRPQGAETEAFF	TGCGCCAGTAGGCCCCAGGGGGCTGAGACTGAAGCTTTCTTT
TRBD1	TRBJ1-5	-	TRBV7-2	CASSPRQGPAEPQHF	TGTGCCAGCAGCCCCCGACAGGGCCCCGCGGAGCCCCAGCATTTT
TRBD2	TRBJ2-3	-	TRBV10-2	CASKQGLASDTQYF	TGCGCCAGCAAGCAGGGACTAGCGTCAGATACGCAGTATTTT
-	TRBJ1-5	-	TRBV6-4	CASTGEGNQPQHF	TGTGCCAGCACCGGGGAGGGCAATCAGCCCCAGCATTTT
TRBD1	TRBJ1-5	-	TRBV7-2	CASSLGDRINQPQHF	TGTGCCAGCAGCTTAGGGGACAGGATCAATCAGCCCCAGCATTTT
-	TRBJ2-7	few	TRBV10-2	CASSSVVLSWTSYEQYF	TGCGCCAGCAGCTCCGTGGTCCTCTCATGGACGAGCTACGAGCAGTACTTC
-	TRBJ1-1	-	TRBV4-1	CASSQGGVSGGNTEAFF	TGCGCCAGCAGCCAAGGGGGCGTCAGCGGCGGAAACACTGAAGCTTTCTTT
TRBD1	TRBJ1-1	-	TRBV6-5	CASSLRDSNTEAFF	TGTGCCAGCAGTCTCCGGGACAGTAACACTGAAGCTTTCTTT
-	TRBJ1-2	once	TRBV6-5	CASSRSRVLDGGYTF	TGTGCCAGCAGTCGGTCCAGGGTATTAGATGGGGGCTACACCTTC
-	TRBJ2-3	-	TRBV27	CASTHRDEGTDTQYF	TGTGCCAGCACCCACCGGGACGAAGGCACAGATACGCAGTATTTT
-	TRBJ2-1	-	TRBV6-2/TRBV6-3	CASSYRVSSYNEQFF	TGTGCCAGCAGTTACCGGGTTTCGTCCTACAATGAGCAGTTCTTC
-	TRBJ1-4	-	TRBV4-2	CASSPADEKLFF	TGTGCCAGCAGCCCCGCTGACGAAAAACTGTTTTTT
-	TRBJ1-6	-	TRBV5-1	CASSLGQLSNSNSPLHF	TGCGCCAGCAGCTTGGGACAGCTATCGAATTCAAATTCACCCCTCCACTTT
TRBD1	TRBJ1-4	-	TRBV10-1	CASSAISGQGEKLFF	TGCGCCAGCAGTGCCATTTCGGGACAGGGCGAAAAACTGTTTTTT
-	TRBJ1-5	-	TRBV7-9	CASSLGGGPHQPQHF	TGTGCCAGCAGCTTAGGAGGGGGGCCTCATCAGCCCCAGCATTTT
TRBD1	TRBJ2-2	-	TRBV11-2	CASSFLGQGRDTGELFF	TGTGCCAGCAGCTTTCTAGGACAGGGAAGAGACACCGGGGAGCTGTTTTTT
TRBD1	TRBJ2-1	once	TRBV7-9	CASSRGTGDNEQFF	TGTGCCAGCAGCCGAGGGACAGGGGACAATGAGCAGTTCTTC
-	TRBJ2-7	-	TRBV7-6	CASSPRGSYEQYF	TGTGCCAGCAGCCCCAGGGGCTCCTACGAGCAGTACTTC
-	TRBJ1-2	-	TRBV6-5	CASASNYGYTF	TGTGCCAGCGCCAGCAACTATGGCTACACCTTC
-	TRBJ2-5	-	TRBV7-8	CASSPKFVDLETQYF	TGTGCCAGCAGCCCTAAGTTTGTGGATTTGGAGACCCAGTACTTC
-	TRBJ2-1	-	TRBV19	CASSIGGYEQFF	TGTGCCAGTAGTATAGGGGGCTACGAGCAGTTCTTC
-	TRBJ1-5	-	TRBV18	CASSPLRVAAGYQPQHF	TGTGCCAGCTCACCACTAAGGGTTGCGGCAGGGTACCAGCCCCAGCATTTT
-	TRBJ2-1	-	TRBV9	CASSVRPYNEQFF	TGTGCCAGCAGCGTAAGACCGTACAATGAGCAGTTCTTC
TRBD2	TRBJ2-3	-	TRBV9	CASSVEAGGPTDTQYF	TGTGCCAGCAGCGTAGAGGCGGGGGGACCCACAGATACGCAGTATTTT
-	TRBJ1-1	once	TRBV6-5	CASKWGMNTEAFF	TGTGCCAGCAAGTGGGGGATGAACACTGAAGCTTTCTTT
-	TRBJ2-3	-	TRBV10-1	CASSRGGAGPDTQYF	TGCGCCAGCAGTCGCGGTGGGGCCGGTCCAGATACGCAGTATTTT
TRBD1	TRBJ1-5	-	TRBV18	CASSTGQGNQPQHF	TGTGCCAGCTCAACGGGACAGGGCAATCAGCCCCAGCATTTT
-	TRBJ1-1	once	TRBV7-9	CASSPGRTEAFF	TGTGCCAGCAGCCCCGGGCGCACTGAAGCTTTCTTT